This TCR beta chain was found in a study of sequential checkpoint blockade in melanoma. V lost 4 bases, J lost 2 bases, and 13 bases stayed unmatched. CDR3 length: 18 residues. Germline V gives CDR1 ENHRY, CDR2 SYGVKD. Regarding treatment: randomized to nivolumab then ipilimumab (arm A) or the reverse (arm B). The data were produced by immunoSEQ multiplex PCR, yet TCRdb's version contains in-frame clones alone and is incomplete. There are 26,000 or so clones in the sample; roughly nine tenths occur only once, and 14% lies in the top ten. The chain combines TRBV10-3 with TRBJ1-2; 10 nucleotides agree with TRBD1. The receptor was derived from a human donor with melanoma. The source was CD8+ T cells sorted from blood (inferred from file names), collected from a patient given nivolumab and ipilimumab in sequence. The CDR3 protein is CAISGESGTGELNYGYTF. CDR3 DNA sequence: TGTGCCATCAGTGGGGAATCCGGGACAGGGGAATTAAACTATGGCTACACCTTC.